The 20 T cell receptor beta chains listed next were all sequenced from one sample in a study of T cells expressing NK-cell markers. One entry per CDR3 protein, without DNA, is what TCRdb gives after re-calling the 5' RACE reads. In total, the table holds 300,000 to 450,000 distinct CDR3 sequences. Sequenced: blood T cells: a sorted CD56 or NKG2C T cell subset, CD4+ or CD8+ T cells, or bulk PBMC T cells (not recorded which). Receptors originate from a man aged 18-70 years in good health.

CDR3 sequence: CASSQGGTGWDYTF. This chain connects TRBV3-1 to TRBJ1-2; checking the TCRdb D call of TRBD1 is not possible without DNA. The CDR3 has 14 residues. From germline, CDR1 is LGHDT and CDR2 YNNKEL (reference sequence).

This chain joins TRBV27 and TRBJ2-7; the TCRdb call, TRBD1, lacks DNA for checking. The CDR3 consists of 15 residues. Germline values: CDR1 MNHEY, CDR2 SMNVEV (reference sequence). Here the CDR3 reads CASSFKLGRAYEQYF.

This chain connects TRBV2 to TRBJ2-5; TCRdb indicates TRBD2, and absent DNA this call remains unverified. The germline V gene encodes CDR1 SNHLY and CDR2 FYNNEI. The CDR3 is 18 residues long. CDR3 sequence: CASSEAQLAGGSQETQYF.

CDR3 region: CASSPYGTGAQETQYF. The chain links TRBV7-9 to TRBJ2-5; TCRdb proposes TRBD1, but this gene call is untestable without DNA. This CDR3 contains 16 residues. Germline V gives CDR1 SEHNR, CDR2 FQNEAQ (reference sequence).

This chain uses TRBV19 with TRBJ1-2; TCRdb selects TRBD1, and the lack of DNA leaves this call unchecked. This CDR3 has 15 residues. CDR1 LNHDA and CDR2 SQIVND come from the germline V gene (reference sequence). This chain's CDR3 is CASSKSGTGIYGYTF.

The chain recombines TRBV7-2 with TRBJ1-1; absent DNA, TCRdb's TRBD1 call cannot be checked. The V gene's germline CDR1 is SGHTA and CDR2 FQGNSA. This CDR3 is 15 amino acids long. The CDR3 here is CASSQPTGMNTEAFF.

This chain uses TRBV28 with TRBJ2-1. The CDR3 extends over 12 amino acids. Germline CDR1 reads MDHEN; CDR2 reads SYDVKM. CDR3 residues: CASSGNYNEQFF.

This chain links TRBV7-7 with TRBJ2-5. The CDR3 extends over 14 amino acids. The V gene's germline CDR1 is SSHAT and CDR2 FNYEAQ (reference sequence). The CDR3 spells CASSYTGYRETQYF.

The CDR3 sequence is CASSLYQGISHGELFF. The chain employs TRBV7-8 and TRBJ2-2; without DNA, the TCRdb call of TRBD1 cannot be checked. The CDR3 consists of 16 residues. The germline CDR1 and CDR2 sequences are SGHVS and FQNEAQ.

The V and J genes are TRBV11-2 and TRBJ2-4; the D call from TCRdb, TRBD2, cannot be confirmed without DNA. The CDR3 sequence is 18 residues long. Germline V gene lookup returns CDR1 SGHAT and CDR2 FQNNGV. This CDR3 is CASSLVGTSGGARDIQYF.

The chain employs TRBV7-3 and TRBJ2-6; TCRdb selects TRBD1, and the lack of DNA leaves this call unchecked. Germline V gives CDR1 SGHTA, CDR2 FQGTGA. The CDR3 consists of 20 residues. The CDR3 sequence: CASSLRRKETGGPGANVLTF.

The chain carries TRBV7-9 and TRBJ1-1. CDR1 is SEHNR and CDR2 is FQNEAQ in the germline V gene (reference sequence). The CDR3 sequence is 15 residues long. The CDR3 sequence is CASSPPSGRNTEAFF.

The chain recombines TRBV20-1 with TRBJ1-1; TCRdb names TRBD1, which stays unverified in the absence of DNA. The CDR3 runs 12 residues. The germline V gene has CDR1 DFQATT and CDR2 SNEGSKA (reference sequence). CDR3 sequence reads: CSARTGGTEAFF.

The chain couples TRBV27 to TRBJ2-5; there is no DNA to check the TCRdb D call of TRBD2. The CDR3 totals 15 residues. Per the germline V gene, CDR1 is MNHEY and CDR2 is SMNVEV (reference sequence). CDR3 in amino acids: CASSPPGTSMETQYF.

J is TRBJ2-3 and V is TRBV18. CDR3 length equals 16 residues. The germline V gene encodes CDR1 KGHSH and CDR2 LQKENI. CDR3 residues: CASSPTAGGTTDTQYF.

The chain carries TRBV5-1 and TRBJ1-1; TCRdb selects TRBD1, and the lack of DNA leaves this call unchecked. Germline assignment: CDR1 SGHRS and CDR2 YFSETQ. The CDR3 is 16 residues long. The CDR3: CASSLSFLGTNTEAFF.

V usage is TRBV12-5 and J usage is TRBJ2-1; the TRBD2 assignment by TCRdb is unverifiable without DNA. The germline gives CDR1 LGHNT, CDR2 FRNRAP. CDR3 length equals 19 residues. CDR3 sequence reads: CASGGSTSGGSSSYNEQFF.

The chain joins TRBV7-8 to TRBJ1-2; there is no DNA to check the TCRdb D call of TRBD1. Germline values: CDR1 SGHVS, CDR2 FQNEAQ. The CDR3 runs 13 residues. The CDR3 reads CASSSIQGNRYTF.

V usage is TRBV3-1 and J usage is TRBJ1-2; with no DNA, the TCRdb D assignment of TRBD1 cannot be verified. The CDR3 spans 13 residues. In germline, CDR1 is LGHDT, CDR2 YNNKEL (reference sequence). CDR3 sequence reads: CASSEKRGSGYTF. Looking up the rest from reference TRBV3-1 and TRBJ1-2 gives the full variable domain: DTAVSQTPKYLVTQMGNDKSIKCEQNLGHDTMYWYKQDSKKFLKIMFSYNNKELIINETVPNRFSPKSPDKAHLNLHINSLELGDSAVYFCASSEKRGSGYTFGSGTRLTVV.

The rearrangement joins TRBV12-3 or TRBV12-4 to TRBJ1-6; TCRdb's D call, TRBD1, is unchecked because there is no DNA. This CDR3 is 15 amino acids long. The CDR3 here is CASSFEGQGWSPLHF.